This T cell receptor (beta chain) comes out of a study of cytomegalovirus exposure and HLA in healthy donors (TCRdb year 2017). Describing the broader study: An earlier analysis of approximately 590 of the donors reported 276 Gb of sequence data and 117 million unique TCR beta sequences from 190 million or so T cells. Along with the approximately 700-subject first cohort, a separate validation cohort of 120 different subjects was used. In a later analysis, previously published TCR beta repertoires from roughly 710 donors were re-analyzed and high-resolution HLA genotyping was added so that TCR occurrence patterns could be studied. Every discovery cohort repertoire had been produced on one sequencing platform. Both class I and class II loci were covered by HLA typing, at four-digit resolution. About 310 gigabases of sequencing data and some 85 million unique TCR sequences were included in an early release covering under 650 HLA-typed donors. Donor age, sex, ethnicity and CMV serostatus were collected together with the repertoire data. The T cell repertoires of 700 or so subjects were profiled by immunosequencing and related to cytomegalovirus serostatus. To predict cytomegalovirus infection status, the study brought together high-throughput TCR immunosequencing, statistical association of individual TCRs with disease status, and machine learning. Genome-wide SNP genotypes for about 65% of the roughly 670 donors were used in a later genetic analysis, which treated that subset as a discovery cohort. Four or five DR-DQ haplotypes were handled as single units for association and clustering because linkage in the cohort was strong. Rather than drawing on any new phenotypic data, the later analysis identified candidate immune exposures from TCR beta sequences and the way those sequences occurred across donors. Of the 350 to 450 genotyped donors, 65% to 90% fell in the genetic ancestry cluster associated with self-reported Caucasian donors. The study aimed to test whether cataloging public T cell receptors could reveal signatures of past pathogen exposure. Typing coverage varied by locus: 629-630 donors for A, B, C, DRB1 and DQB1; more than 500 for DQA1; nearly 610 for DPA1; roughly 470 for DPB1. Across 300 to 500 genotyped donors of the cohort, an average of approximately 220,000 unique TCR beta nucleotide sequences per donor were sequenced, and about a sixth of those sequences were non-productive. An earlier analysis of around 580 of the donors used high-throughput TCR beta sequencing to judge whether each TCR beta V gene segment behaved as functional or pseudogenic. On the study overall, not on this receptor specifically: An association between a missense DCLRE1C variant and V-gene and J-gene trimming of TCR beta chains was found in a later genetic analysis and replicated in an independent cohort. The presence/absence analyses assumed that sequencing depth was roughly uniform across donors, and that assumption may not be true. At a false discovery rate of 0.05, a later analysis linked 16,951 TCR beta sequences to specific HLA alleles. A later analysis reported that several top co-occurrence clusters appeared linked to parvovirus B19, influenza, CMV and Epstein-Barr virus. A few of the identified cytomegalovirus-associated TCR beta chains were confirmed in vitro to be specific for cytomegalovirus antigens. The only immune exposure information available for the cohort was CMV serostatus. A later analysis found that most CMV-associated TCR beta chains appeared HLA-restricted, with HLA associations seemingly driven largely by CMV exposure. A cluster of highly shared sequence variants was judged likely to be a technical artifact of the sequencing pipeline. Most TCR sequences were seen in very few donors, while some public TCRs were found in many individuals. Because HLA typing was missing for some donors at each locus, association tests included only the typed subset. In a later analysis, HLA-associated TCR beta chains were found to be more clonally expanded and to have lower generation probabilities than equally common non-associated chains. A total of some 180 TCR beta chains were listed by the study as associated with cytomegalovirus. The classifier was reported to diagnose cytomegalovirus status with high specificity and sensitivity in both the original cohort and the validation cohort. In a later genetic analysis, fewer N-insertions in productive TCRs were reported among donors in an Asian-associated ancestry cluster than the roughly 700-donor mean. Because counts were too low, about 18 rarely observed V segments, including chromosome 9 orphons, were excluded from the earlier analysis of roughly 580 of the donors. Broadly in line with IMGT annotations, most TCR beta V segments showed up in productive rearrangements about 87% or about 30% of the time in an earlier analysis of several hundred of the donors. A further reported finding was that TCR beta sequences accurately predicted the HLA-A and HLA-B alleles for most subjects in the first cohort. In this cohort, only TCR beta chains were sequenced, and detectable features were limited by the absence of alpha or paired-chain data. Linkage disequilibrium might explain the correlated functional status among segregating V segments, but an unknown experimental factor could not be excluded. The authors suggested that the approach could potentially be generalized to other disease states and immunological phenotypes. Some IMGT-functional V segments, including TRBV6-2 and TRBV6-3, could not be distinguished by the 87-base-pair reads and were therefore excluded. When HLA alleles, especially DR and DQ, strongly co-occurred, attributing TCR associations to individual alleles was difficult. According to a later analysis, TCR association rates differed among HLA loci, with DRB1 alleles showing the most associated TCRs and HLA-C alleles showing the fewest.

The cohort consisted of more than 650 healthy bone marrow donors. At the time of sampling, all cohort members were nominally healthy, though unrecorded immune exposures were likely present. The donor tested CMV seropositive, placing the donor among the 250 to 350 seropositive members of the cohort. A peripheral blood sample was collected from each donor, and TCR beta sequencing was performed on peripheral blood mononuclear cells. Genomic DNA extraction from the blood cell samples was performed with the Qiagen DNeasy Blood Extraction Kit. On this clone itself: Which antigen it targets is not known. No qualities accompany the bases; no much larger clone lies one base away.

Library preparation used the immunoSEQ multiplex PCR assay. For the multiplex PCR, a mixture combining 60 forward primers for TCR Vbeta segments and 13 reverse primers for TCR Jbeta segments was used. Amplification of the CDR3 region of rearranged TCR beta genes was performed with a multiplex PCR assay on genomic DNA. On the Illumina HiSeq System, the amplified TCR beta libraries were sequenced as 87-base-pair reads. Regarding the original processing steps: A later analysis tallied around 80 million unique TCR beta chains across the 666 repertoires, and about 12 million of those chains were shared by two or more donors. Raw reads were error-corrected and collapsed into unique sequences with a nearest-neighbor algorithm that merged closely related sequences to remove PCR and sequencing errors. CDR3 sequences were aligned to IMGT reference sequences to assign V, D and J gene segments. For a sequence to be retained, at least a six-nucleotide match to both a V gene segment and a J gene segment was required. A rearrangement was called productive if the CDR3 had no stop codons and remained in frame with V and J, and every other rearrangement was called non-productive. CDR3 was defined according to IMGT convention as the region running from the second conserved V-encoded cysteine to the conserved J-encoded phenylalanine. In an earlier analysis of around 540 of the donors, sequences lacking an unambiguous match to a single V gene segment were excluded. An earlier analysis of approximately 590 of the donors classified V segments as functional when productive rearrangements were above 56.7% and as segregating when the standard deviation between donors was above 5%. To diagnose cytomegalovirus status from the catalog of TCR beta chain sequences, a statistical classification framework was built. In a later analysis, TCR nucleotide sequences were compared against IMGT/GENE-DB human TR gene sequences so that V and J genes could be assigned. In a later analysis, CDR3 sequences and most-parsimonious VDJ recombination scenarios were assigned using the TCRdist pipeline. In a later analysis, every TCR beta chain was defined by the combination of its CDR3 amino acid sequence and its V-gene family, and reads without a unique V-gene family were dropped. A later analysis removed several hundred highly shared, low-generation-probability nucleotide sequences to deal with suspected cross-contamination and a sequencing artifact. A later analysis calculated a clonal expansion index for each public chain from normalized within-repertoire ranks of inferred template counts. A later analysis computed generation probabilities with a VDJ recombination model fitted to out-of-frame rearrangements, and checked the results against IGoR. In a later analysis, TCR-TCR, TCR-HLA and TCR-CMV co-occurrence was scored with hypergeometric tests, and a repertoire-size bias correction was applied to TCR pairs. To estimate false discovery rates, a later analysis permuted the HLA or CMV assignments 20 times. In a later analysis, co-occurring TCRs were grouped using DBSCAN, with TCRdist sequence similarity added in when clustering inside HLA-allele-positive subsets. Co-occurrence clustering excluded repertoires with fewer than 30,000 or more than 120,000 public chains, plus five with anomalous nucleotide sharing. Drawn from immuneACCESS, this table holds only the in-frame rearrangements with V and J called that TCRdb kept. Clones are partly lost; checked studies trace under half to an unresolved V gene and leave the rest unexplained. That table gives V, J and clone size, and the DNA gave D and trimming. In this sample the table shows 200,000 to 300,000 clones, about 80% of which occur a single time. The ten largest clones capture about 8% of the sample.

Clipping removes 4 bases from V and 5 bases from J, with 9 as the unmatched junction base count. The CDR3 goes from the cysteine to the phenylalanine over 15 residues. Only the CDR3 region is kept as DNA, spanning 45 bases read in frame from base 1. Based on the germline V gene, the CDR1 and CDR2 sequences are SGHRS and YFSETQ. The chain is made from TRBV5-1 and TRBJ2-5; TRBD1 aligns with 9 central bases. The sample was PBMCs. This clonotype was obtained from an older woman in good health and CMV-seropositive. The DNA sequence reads TGCGCCAGCAGCCTACAGGGGGCAAGCGGGGAGACCCAGTACTTC. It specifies CASSLQGASGETQYF.